Described below is a single TCR beta chain sequence and its context. The data derive from a study of PD-L1 blockade in urothelial cancer. In the study overall: About 85% of the roughly 29 patients were men whose urothelial cancer was bladder-origin. Anywhere from 0 to 3 prior chemotherapy regimens had been received by patients. A median blood sample held roughly 150,000 T cells and tens of thousands of unique TCRs.

Synthetic spike-ins, TCR analog templates, were added into each PCR. The table came from immunoSEQ multiplex PCR; TCRdb's copy has only in-frame clones and leaves some out. The data show 50,000 to 75,000 clones, 80% to 90% seen once. This CDR3 spans 15 amino acids. The trim removed 1 base at V and 1 base at J, leaving 0 bases unmatched. Germline-derived CDR1 and CDR2 are KGHSH and LQKENI. This sample's time point: pretreatment peripheral blood. The clonotype originates from a man aged 70 or older with urothelial cancer. The chain recombines TRBV18 with TRBJ2-3, with TRBD2 matching 9 bases. The sample was PBMCs, taken around atezolizumab (anti-PD-L1) treatment. This CDR3 reads CASSPLAGGTDTQYF. In DNA form, the CDR3 reads TGTGCCAGCTCACCACTAGCGGGAGGCACAGATACGCAGTATTTT.